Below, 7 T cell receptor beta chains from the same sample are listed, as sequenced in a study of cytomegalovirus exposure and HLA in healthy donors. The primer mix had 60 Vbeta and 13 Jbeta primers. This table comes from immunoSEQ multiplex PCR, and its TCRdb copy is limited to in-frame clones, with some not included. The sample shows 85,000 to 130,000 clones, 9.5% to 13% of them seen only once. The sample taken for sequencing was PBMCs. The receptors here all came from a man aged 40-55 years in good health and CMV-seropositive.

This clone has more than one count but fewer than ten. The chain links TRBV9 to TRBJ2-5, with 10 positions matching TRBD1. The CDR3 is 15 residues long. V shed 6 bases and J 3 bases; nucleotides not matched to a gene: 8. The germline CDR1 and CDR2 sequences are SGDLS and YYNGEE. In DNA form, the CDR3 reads TGTGCCAGCAACGAACCGGGGACAGGGGAAGAGACCCAGTACTTC. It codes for CASNEPGTGEETQYF.

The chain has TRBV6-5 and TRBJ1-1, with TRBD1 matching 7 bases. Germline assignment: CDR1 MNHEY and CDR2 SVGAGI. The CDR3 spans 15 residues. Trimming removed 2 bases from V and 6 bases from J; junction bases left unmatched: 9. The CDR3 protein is CASSYLDRVAPEAFF. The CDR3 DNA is TGTGCCAGCAGTTACCTCGACAGGGTGGCCCCTGAAGCTTTCTTT.

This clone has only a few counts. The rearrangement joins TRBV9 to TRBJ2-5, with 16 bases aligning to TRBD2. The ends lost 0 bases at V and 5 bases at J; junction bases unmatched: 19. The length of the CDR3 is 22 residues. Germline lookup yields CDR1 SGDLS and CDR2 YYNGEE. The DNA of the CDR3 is TGTGCCAGCAGCGTAGGGAAAGGGACTAGCGGGAGGGCCGTAGATCTTTTGGAGACCCAGTACTTC. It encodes CASSVGKGTSGRAVDLLETQYF. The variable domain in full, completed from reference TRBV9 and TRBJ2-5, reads DSGVTQTPKHLITATGQRVTLRCSPRSGDLSVYWYQQSLDQGLQFLIQYYNGEERAKGNILERFSAQQFPDLHSELNLSSLELGDSALYFCASSVGKGTSGRAVDLLETQYFGPGTRLLVL.

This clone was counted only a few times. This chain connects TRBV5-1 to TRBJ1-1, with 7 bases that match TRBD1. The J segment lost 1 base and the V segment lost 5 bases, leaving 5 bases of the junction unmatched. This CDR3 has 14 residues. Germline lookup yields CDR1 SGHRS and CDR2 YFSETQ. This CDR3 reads CASRLQGTNTEAFF. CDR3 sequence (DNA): TGCGCCAGCAGGTTACAGGGGACGAACACTGAAGCTTTCTTT.

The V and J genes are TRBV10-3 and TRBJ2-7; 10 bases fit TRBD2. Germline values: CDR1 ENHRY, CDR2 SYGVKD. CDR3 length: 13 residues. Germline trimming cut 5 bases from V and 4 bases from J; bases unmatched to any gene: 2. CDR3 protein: CAISRTSGYEQYF. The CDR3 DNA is TGTGCCATCAGTAGGACTAGCGGTTACGAGCAGTACTTC.

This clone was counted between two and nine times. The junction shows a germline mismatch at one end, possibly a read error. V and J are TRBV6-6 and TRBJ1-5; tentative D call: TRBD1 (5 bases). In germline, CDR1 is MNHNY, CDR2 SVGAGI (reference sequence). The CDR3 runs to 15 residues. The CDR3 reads CASMAYQGGNQPQHF. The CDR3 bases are TGCGCCAGCATGGCATACCAAGGGGGCAATCAGCCCCAGCATTTT.

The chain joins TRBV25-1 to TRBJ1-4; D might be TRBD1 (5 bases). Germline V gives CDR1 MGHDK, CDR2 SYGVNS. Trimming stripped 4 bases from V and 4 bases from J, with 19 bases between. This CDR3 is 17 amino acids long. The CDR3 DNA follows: TGTGCCAGCAGTGCCTACAGGTCAGGTTGGAATAATGAAAAACTGTTTTTT. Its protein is CASSAYRSGWNNEKLFF.